This T cell receptor (beta chain) stems from a study of beta chain features in type 1 diabetes (dated by TCRdb to about 2018). For the study in its entirety: Mean age, gender distribution, total cell number and subset yield did not differ between patients and healthy donors. In the study, recently diagnosed type 1 diabetes patients and matched healthy donors were compared on the TCRB repertoires of their sorted circulating CD4+ T cell subsets. Whereas all 28 donors provided naive and central memory subsets, regulatory and stem cell-like memory subsets were isolated from just 8 patients and roughly 8 healthy donors. Across all samples, some 99 million sorted cells were examined, and cell number per subset correlated strongly with RNA yield. General findings and caveats noted by the study authors: Fewer insertions and more nucleotide deletions at VDJ recombination sites were observed in patients with type 1 diabetes, implying thymic rearrangement abnormalities. The naive, central memory and regulatory TCRB repertoires appeared to resemble one another more closely among patients than among healthy donors. In all four CD4+ subsets, TCRB CDR3 length was moderately but significantly shorter in type 1 diabetes patients. Sequencing cDNA rather than genomic DNA could over-represent highly expressing activated cells, although activation and CD3 levels did not differ between groups. Shorter templates might be favored by PCR, yet because patient and control samples were amplified and corrected together, any such skew would affect both groups equally. Because the HLA sub-analyses included only small numbers of individuals, any influence of HLA type on TCRB rearrangement was left unresolved.

The germline V gene supplies CDR1 SQVTM and CDR2 ANQGSEA. The CDR3 runs 17 residues from the cysteine to the phenylalanine. The sequence is cut down to CDR3 DNA, 51 bases in frame from base 1. After removal of 7 bases from V and 3 bases from J, the junction retains 15 bases not matched to a gene. The High Capacity cDNA Reverse Transcription Kit was used to reverse transcribe all of the isolated RNA, meaning that expressed TCRB transcripts were what got sequenced. Deep immunoSEQ sequencing was applied to naive, central memory and regulatory T cell samples, giving an average of roughly 3.5 million total reads per sample. After sorted cells were lysed in RLT buffer, RNA was extracted with DNase-treated RNeasy Micro or Mini kits, with the choice depending on cell number. Each cell subset was processed on its own to prevent cross-contamination, while patient and healthy donor samples were processed together. Using the immunoSEQ multiplex PCR, TCRB sequences were amplified from cDNA into 87-bp fragments spanning the CDR3 region. Amplicons were sequenced on the Illumina HiSeq platform. On the authors' methods: Synthetic template baselines were used to correct PCR bias computationally, reads within Hamming distance 2 were collapsed, and singletons that could not be merged were discarded. By aligning reads against IMGT, V, D and J genes, CDR3 length, and insertions or deletions at six rearrangement sites were assigned. Within each subset, clonotype counts were normalized to sorted cell number, and only after that were true diversity and Gini coefficients computed with the tcR R package. The overlap coefficient, calculated on TCRB nucleotide sequences, was used to quantify repertoire sharing. As a proxy for the pre-selection repertoire, out-of-frame TCRB sequences from naive cells were analyzed. This immuneACCESS table, as held by TCRdb, lists in-frame sequences with V and J called but not all clones. Of the missing ones, under half trace to an unresolved V gene in checked studies; the others have no known cause. V, J and clone size reflect that table, while D and trimming were determined from the DNA. This sample is represented by almost 350,000 clones; about 18% of them were singletons. The ten largest clones represent 0.044% of the sample.

Each donor gave one peripheral blood draw, averaging roughly 0.11 L, which was collected into heparinised tubes. Using a panel that included CD45RO, CCR7, CD25, CD127, CD95 and CD27, naive, central memory, regulatory and stem cell-like memory CD4+ T cells were sorted on a BD FACSAria II. Purity was above 98% for every sorted population. PBMCs were separated immediately by Lymphoprep density gradient centrifugation and were stained directly, without being cultured. So that batch effects would be minimized, each experiment stained and sorted samples in pairs, pairing one healthy donor with one patient. In its sample, this clone was seen a few times. The antigen this receptor binds is unknown. No quality values exist for individual bases; no much larger clone is one base distant.

The sequenced material came from naive CD4+ T cells from blood. In light of the paper, this sample's cell subset or site label describes: true naive CD4+ T cells. The TCR was taken from a woman between 18 and 30 years old in good health. The chain is assembled from TRBV29-1 and TRBJ2-1; 10 of the junction bases match TRBD2. At the DNA level, the sequence is TGCAGCGGATCCGGGACTAGCGTTCTCTTTAACTACAATGAGCAGTTCTTC. It specifies CSGSGTSVLFNYNEQFF.